This T cell receptor beta chain was identified during a study of blood T cell repertoires in COVID-19. The wider study: Sample material is recorded as cDNA or gDNA derived from T cells, B-cell-depleted T cells, or PBMCs.

In the authors' methods: It was from reference gene primer amplification that nucleated cell counts were estimated. Method: immunoSEQ multiplex PCR; TCRdb's copy keeps in-frame clones and lacks some. D and trimming come from the DNA, and the V and J calls and clone size come from that table. The sample includes approximately 190,000 clones, around 81% of them seen just once. There are a few counts of this clone. Per germline, CDR1 KGHDR and CDR2 SFDVKD. Unmatched junction bases numbered 13, after V lost 5 bases and J lost 8 bases. This CDR3 spans 16 amino acids. This sequence originates from a middle-aged man who had recovered from COVID-19. The sequenced sample consisted of PBMCs or T cells enriched from blood (not recorded which). This chain links TRBV24-1 with TRBJ1-4, with 7 bases aligning to TRBD1. The CDR3 loop is CATSGWYDRVLEKLFF. CDR3 DNA sequence: TGTGCCACCAGTGGGTGGTATGACAGGGTGTTAGAAAAACTGTTTTTT.